Each of the 9 T cell receptor beta chains below was sequenced from the same sample in a study of shared clonotypes between healthy human individuals. This table comes from immunoSEQ multiplex PCR, and its TCRdb copy is limited to in-frame clones, with some not included. The sample includes around 700,000 clones, 55% to 75% of them seen just once. The specimen was memory CD4+ T cells sorted from blood. The subset here: CD45RA-negative fraction. Receptors were obtained from a woman in her twenties or thirties in good health.

The rearrangement joins TRBV11-2 to TRBJ1-2; no clear D. Germline V gives CDR1 SGHAT, CDR2 FQNNGV. V was trimmed by 7 bases and J by 4 bases, leaving 22 bases between them. There are 16 residues in the CDR3. CDR3 bases: TGTGCCAGCACCTCAGATGGAGACCCTCTGGGCTATGGCTACACCTTC. Protein: CASTSDGDPLGYGYTF.

As for this clone: Distinct nucleotide sequences in the sample also encode this CDR3. V usage is TRBV29-1 and J usage is TRBJ1-1; tentatively, D is TRBD1 (5 bases). Trimming took off 2 bases at V and 2 bases at J, with 9 bases between the two ends. The CDR3 spans 13 residues. Germline V gives CDR1 SQVTM, CDR2 ANQGSEA. CDR3 residues: CSVERQGNTEAFF. The CDR3 nucleotides are TGCAGCGTTGAACGGCAGGGCAACACTGAAGCTTTCTTT. Full variable domain (missing parts from reference TRBV29-1 and TRBJ1-1): SAVISQKPSRDICQRGTSLTIQCQVDSQVTMMFWYRQQPGQSLTLIATANQGSEATYESGFVIDKFPISRPNLTFSTLTVSNMSPEDSSIYLCSVERQGNTEAFFGQGTRLTVV.

A remark on this clone: A much larger clone differs by one base, so this may be a read error. The chain carries TRBV2 and TRBJ2-5; D may be TRBD2 (5 bases). Between the trimmed V and J ends, which lost 6 bases and 4 bases, there was a span of 15 bases. The length of the CDR3 is 14 residues. Germline V gene lookup returns CDR1 SNHLY and CDR2 FYNNEI. As DNA, the CDR3 is TGTGCCAGCAGGGGATCACTAGGCCTAGAGACCCAGTACTTC. It yields the protein CASRGSLGLETQYF.

V gene TRBV7-9 combines with J gene TRBJ2-7; no definite D call. V was trimmed by 5 bases and J by 7 bases, leaving 9 bases between them. This CDR3 region has 11 residues. CDR1 is SEHNR, CDR2 FQNEAQ, per germline (reference sequence). CDR3 bases: TGTGCCAGCAGCCGGACGGAAGAGCAGTACTTC. This gives the protein CASSRTEEQYF.

The chain carries TRBV2 and TRBJ2-1; D not certain. Germline V gene sequence: CDR1 SNHLY, CDR2 FYNNEI. The V end was cut by 3 bases, the J end by 3 bases, with 9 bases between. The CDR3 consists of 14 residues. This chain's CDR3 is CASSEPDGYNEQFF. CDR3 nucleotides: TGTGCCAGCAGTGAGCCTGACGGCTACAATGAGCAGTTCTTC. The whole variable domain, filled in from reference TRBV2 and TRBJ2-1, reads EPEVTQTPSHQVTQMGQEVILRCVPISNHLYFYWYRQILGQKVEFLVSFYNNEISEKSEIFDDQFSVERPDGSNFTLKIRSTKLEDSAMYFCASSEPDGYNEQFFGPGTRLTVL.

As regards this clone: Other DNA variants within this sample encode the same CDR3. CDR3 residues: CASRTSGSYEQYF. DNA of the CDR3: TGTGCCAGCAGGACTAGCGGGTCCTACGAGCAGTACTTC. The rearrangement uses TRBV2 and TRBJ2-7, with TRBD2 matching 10 bases. CDR3 length equals 13 residues. V lost 6 bases and J lost 1; bases outside the gene matches: 0. Per germline, CDR1 SNHLY and CDR2 FYNNEI.

CDR3 coding DNA: TGTGCCAGCCGTAACCCCTCTAGCGGGTCGCAGTATTTT. It translates to CASRNPSSGSQYF. The rearrangement uses TRBV6-1 and TRBJ2-3; TRBD2 matches 8 bases. The CDR3 is 13 amino acids. V gave up 8 bases and J gave up 10 bases; unmatched junction bases: 11. Germline loops: CDR1 MNHNS, CDR2 SASEGT.

Comment on this clone: An end of the junction does not agree with germline; a read error may underlie this. The chain employs TRBV27 and TRBJ2-2; 9 positions match TRBD1. In germline, CDR1 is MNHEY, CDR2 SMNVEV (reference sequence). CDR3 length: 15 residues. CDR3 nucleotide sequence: TGTGCCAGCAAACTACAGGGGGCGAATACCGGGGAGCTGTTTTTT. Protein product: CASKLQGANTGELFF.

The chain couples TRBV2 to TRBJ2-5; 8 bases are a match to TRBD1. The J call is doubtful: the DNA matches TRBJ2-7 better. In germline, CDR1 is SNHLY, CDR2 FYNNEI. The CDR3 spans 14 residues. DNA of the CDR3: TGTGCCAGCAGGAAGGGACAGGTAGCCTACGAGCAGTACTTC. This codes for CASRKGQVAYEQYF.